The T cell receptor (beta chain) described here comes from a study of CD4+ T cells in melanoma. The study's findings and limits: A reported correlation linked neoantigen-specific CD4+ T cells to CD8+, macrophage and B cell function. Diverse differentiation states were reported for melanoma neoantigen-specific CD4+ T cells.

This CDR3 spans 15 amino acids. V lost 4 bases to trimming and J lost 3 bases, with 16 bases between them. Germline V gene data show CDR1 as SSHAT and CDR2 as FNYEAQ (reference sequence). With respect to this clone: Its antigen is currently unknown.

TCRdb keeps only in-frame clones here, not all; method: immunoSEQ multiplex PCR. This table holds roughly 140,000 clones, about nine tenths found once. The receptor's source is a human donor with melanoma. V is TRBV7-7 and J is TRBJ2-7; D unresolved. CDR3 in amino acids: CASSSSQSDDYEQYF. CDR3 sequence (DNA): TGTGCCAGCAGCTCGAGTCAAAGCGACGACTACGAGCAGTACTTC.